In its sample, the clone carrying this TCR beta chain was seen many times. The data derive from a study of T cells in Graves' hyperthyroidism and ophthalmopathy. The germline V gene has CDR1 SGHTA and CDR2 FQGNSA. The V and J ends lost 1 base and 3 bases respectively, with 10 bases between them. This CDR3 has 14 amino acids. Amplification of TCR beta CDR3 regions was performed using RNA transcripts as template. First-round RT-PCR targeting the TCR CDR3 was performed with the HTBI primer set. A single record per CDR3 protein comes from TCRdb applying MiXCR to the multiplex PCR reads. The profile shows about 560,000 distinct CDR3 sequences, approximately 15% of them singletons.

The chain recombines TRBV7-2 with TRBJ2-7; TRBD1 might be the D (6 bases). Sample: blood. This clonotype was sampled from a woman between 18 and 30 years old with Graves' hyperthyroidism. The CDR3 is CASSLEQGNYEQYF. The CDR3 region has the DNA TGTGCCAGCAGCTTAGAACAGGGTAACTACGAGCAGTACTTC.